Shown below are 23 T cell receptor beta chains from a single sample sequenced in a study of cytomegalovirus exposure and HLA in healthy donors. Sequencing used immunoSEQ multiplex PCR; TCRdb keeps in-frame clones, though not all of them. The sample lists about 150,000 clones, 65% to 90% occurring once. Sequencing input: PBMCs. These receptors came from a man aged 18 to 35 in good health and CMV-seropositive.

The chain uses TRBV7-9 and TRBJ1-2; 7 bases are a match to TRBD1. Unmatched junction bases numbered 13, after V lost 0 bases and J lost 12 bases. The germline gives CDR1 SEHNR, CDR2 FQNEAQ (reference sequence). CDR3 length equals 15 residues. The CDR3: CASSLAPGTASGDTF. CDR3 in DNA: TGTGCCAGCAGCTTAGCTCCCGGGACAGCCTCCGGGGACACCTTC.

The chain uses TRBV11-2 and TRBJ2-7; D not certain. V lost 1 base, J lost 0 bases, and 4 bases lay in between. CDR1 is SGHAT and CDR2 is FQNNGV in the germline V gene. The CDR3 totals 13 residues. In DNA, the CDR3 is TGTGCCAGCAGCTTAGCTTCCTCCTACGAGCAGTACTTC. Its protein is CASSLASSYEQYF.

The V and J genes are TRBV4-2 and TRBJ2-7; 7 bases line up with TRBD2. The J segment lost 0 bases and the V segment lost 0 bases, leaving 8 bases of the junction unmatched. CDR3 length equals 17 residues. CDR1 LGHNA and CDR2 YNFKEQ come from the germline V gene. CDR3 sequence: CASSQELAGASSYEQYF. Written as DNA, the CDR3 is TGTGCCAGCAGCCAAGAGCTGGCGGGAGCCAGCTCCTACGAGCAGTACTTC.

The gene calls are TRBV10-2 and TRBJ2-3; TRBD2 matches at 12 bases. CDR1 is WSHSY, CDR2 SAAADI, per germline. This CDR3 comprises 15 residues. The V gene end was trimmed by 8 bases and the J gene end by 3 bases; junction bases not matched to a gene: 6. The CDR3 here is CASLTSGRLTDTQYF. The DNA of the CDR3 is TGCGCCAGCCTGACTAGCGGGAGATTAACAGATACGCAGTATTTT.

The chain has TRBV2 and TRBJ2-3; 7 nucleotides match TRBD1. The V and J ends lost 8 bases and 2 bases, in that order; junction bases with no gene match: 7. CDR1 and CDR2 from the germline V gene are SNHLY and FYNNEI. The CDR3 spans 14 residues. The CDR3 DNA reads as TGTGCCAGCTTGCCGGACAGGTACACAGATACGCAGTATTTT. Its translation is CASLPDRYTDTQYF.

V and J are TRBV10-3 and TRBJ2-3; 14 bases are shared with TRBD2. Germline V gene data show CDR1 as ENHRY and CDR2 as SYGVKD. Losses at the gene ends were 3 bases for V and 5 bases for J; bases not matched to a gene: 4. This CDR3 is 16 amino acids long. CDR3 sequence: CAISDPGTSGGDTQYF. CDR3 DNA: TGTGCCATCAGTGACCCCGGGACTAGCGGGGGAGATACGCAGTATTTT.

This clone was observed once. This chain joins TRBV4-3 and TRBJ1-4, with unresolved D. Germline CDR1 LGHNA, CDR2 YSLEER. V lost 4 bases, J lost 0 bases, and 12 bases lay in between. The CDR3 runs 16 residues. CDR3: CASSPGSVATNEKLFF. In DNA form, the CDR3 reads TGCGCCAGCAGCCCAGGCTCGGTCGCAACTAATGAAAAACTGTTTTTT.

The chain couples TRBV2 to TRBJ1-1, with D tentatively TRBD1 (5 bases). The V end lost 4 bases, the J end lost 0 bases, and 6 bases lay between the germline ends. CDR3 length equals 13 residues. CDR1 and CDR2 from the germline V gene are SNHLY and FYNNEI. Here the CDR3 reads CASSGQLNTEAFF. The CDR3 DNA reads TGTGCCAGCAGTGGACAGTTGAACACTGAAGCTTTCTTT.

This sequence joins TRBV7-8 and TRBJ2-5; the D is unclear. The length of the CDR3 is 18 residues. Trimming took 1 base from V and 5 from J, leaving 23 bases between them. Per the germline V gene, CDR1 is SGHVS and CDR2 is FQNEAQ. CDR3 coding DNA: TGTGCCAGCAGCTTAGTTCCCCCCGCCTTTAACGTGAGGGAGACCCAGTACTTC. Amino acid sequence: CASSLVPPAFNVRETQYF.

This chain links TRBV6-1 with TRBJ2-5; 10 bases fit TRBD1. Germline lookup yields CDR1 MNHNS and CDR2 SASEGT. This CDR3 is built from 14 residues. The J segment lost 4 bases and the V segment lost 7 bases, leaving 6 bases of the junction unmatched. Here the CDR3 reads CASNRDRGRETQYF. The CDR3 DNA is TGTGCCAGCAACCGGGACAGGGGACGAGAGACCCAGTACTTC.

The chain recombines TRBV6-1 with TRBJ2-1; 9 bases agree with TRBD2. Looked up from germline, CDR1 is MNHNS and CDR2 is SASEGT. V lost 3 bases and J lost 4; bases outside the gene matches: 7. The CDR3 contains 16 residues. This chain's CDR3 is CASSEDPGLAYNEQFF. CDR3 bases: TGTGCCAGCAGTGAGGACCCGGGACTAGCTTACAATGAGCAGTTCTTC.

This clone was seen only once. The chain has TRBV4-3 and TRBJ2-7, with D perhaps matching TRBD2 (5 bases). Germline-derived CDR1 and CDR2 are LGHNA and YSLEER. The CDR3 has 15 residues. The V gene lost 2 bases and the J gene lost 5 bases, with 16 bases spanning the gap. CDR3 loop: CASSQSRKGVHEQYF. CDR3 DNA sequence: TGCGCCAGCAGCCAATCCCGTAAGGGAGTGCACGAGCAGTACTTC.

This clone occurred a few times. This chain uses TRBV4-1 with TRBJ1-1, with TRBD1 as a possible D gene (5 bases). The CDR3 has 14 amino acids. Germline V CDR1 and CDR2: MGHRA, YSYEKL. V lost 0 bases and J lost 6, with 11 bases in between. The CDR3 here is CASSQESPGSEAFF. In nucleotides, the CDR3 is TGCGCCAGCAGCCAAGAATCCCCAGGGTCTGAAGCTTTCTTT.

The chain joins TRBV5-1 to TRBJ1-2; 10 nucleotides align to TRBD1. CDR1 is SGHRS and CDR2 is YFSETQ in the germline V gene. This CDR3 contains 14 residues. V shed 6 bases, J shed 4 bases, and the junction held 6 bases outside the gene matches. The CDR3 region is CASNSGQGSYGYTF. The CDR3 coding sequence is TGCGCCAGCAACTCGGGACAGGGGAGCTATGGCTACACCTTC.

The chain carries TRBV5-6 and TRBJ2-7; 9 bases map to TRBD2. The CDR3 extends over 12 amino acids. V lost 4 bases and J lost 7; bases outside the gene matches: 3. CDR1 and CDR2 from the germline V gene are SGHDT and YYEEEE. The CDR3, as DNA: TGTGCCAGCAGCACGACTAGCGGAGAGCAGTACTTC. Translation: CASSTTSGEQYF.

The chain carries TRBV7-8 and TRBJ1-2; no reliable D call. CDR1 and CDR2 from the germline V gene are SGHVS and FQNEAQ. The CDR3 covers 14 residues. V was cut by 0 bases and J by 0 bases, with 5 bases left in between. CDR3 coding DNA: TGTGCCAGCAGCTTAGCTGGAGCTAACTATGGCTACACCTTC. It specifies CASSLAGANYGYTF. The full variable domain, completed using reference TRBV7-8 and TRBJ1-2, is GAGVSQSPRYKVAKRGQDVALRCDPISGHVSLFWYQQALGQGPEFLTYFQNEAQLDKSGLPSDRFFAERPEGSVSTLKIQRTQQEDSAVYLCASSLAGANYGYTFGSGTRLTVV.

The sample holds one count of this clone. The chain links TRBV4-3 to TRBJ2-1, with a possible D match to TRBD2 (5 bases). The CDR3 sequence is 13 residues long. Trimming stripped 0 bases from V and 10 bases from J, with 10 bases between. Germline V gene data show CDR1 as LGHNA and CDR2 as YSLEER. CDR3 loop: CASSQDAAAEQFF. The CDR3 DNA reads TGCGCCAGCAGCCAAGACGCAGCGGCGGAGCAGTTCTTC.

The rearrangement uses TRBV6-4 and TRBJ2-1; weak D call: TRBD2 (6 bases). The V gene lost 3 bases and the J gene lost 10 bases, with 16 bases spanning the gap. Germline CDR1 reads MRHNA; CDR2 reads SNTAGT. The CDR3 loop spans 14 amino acids. This CDR3 reads CASSEGVGRVEQFF. The CDR3 region has the DNA TGTGCCAGCAGTGAGGGCGTCGGGAGAGTAGAGCAGTTCTTC.

The V and J genes are TRBV25-1 and TRBJ1-4; unclear D gene. Trimming took 1 base from V and 8 from J, leaving 8 bases between them. CDR1 is MGHDK, CDR2 SYGVNS, per germline. The CDR3 sequence is 13 residues long. The CDR3 region has the DNA TGTGCCAGCAGTGAATGGGAGGCAGAAAAACTGTTTTTT. It encodes CASSEWEAEKLFF.

This clone was detected a few times. The rearrangement links TRBV6-4 to TRBJ2-3; 8 bases line up with TRBD2. CDR1 is MRHNA, CDR2 SNTAGT, per germline. Trimming cost V 4 bases and J 3 bases; bases outside gene matches: 9. The CDR3 consists of 16 residues. The CDR3 is CASSVGGGGPTDTQYF. The CDR3, as DNA: TGTGCCAGCAGTGTCGGGGGGGGAGGGCCAACAGATACGCAGTATTTT.

The chain combines TRBV7-2 with TRBJ1-1; D ambiguous. V was cut by 0 bases and J by 8 bases, with 10 bases left in between. The CDR3 length is 13 residues. CDR1 is SGHTA and CDR2 is FQGNSA in the germline V gene. In nucleotides, the CDR3 is TGTGCCAGCAGCTTAGCTGCCACGGGAGAAGCTTTCTTT. It specifies CASSLAATGEAFF.

This rearrangement joins TRBV25-1 to TRBJ1-1, with TRBD1 matching over 8 bases. The CDR3 extends over 17 amino acids. Germline-derived CDR1 and CDR2 are MGHDK and SYGVNS. J lost 0 bases, V lost 2 bases, and 8 bases had no gene match. CDR3 loop: CASSEENRGIMNTEAFF. The CDR3 DNA follows: TGTGCCAGCAGTGAAGAAAACAGGGGGATTATGAACACTGAAGCTTTCTTT.

J is TRBJ2-5 and V is TRBV5-6, with D possibly being TRBD1 (5 bases). Trimming took 2 bases from V and 2 from J, leaving 10 bases between them. Germline CDR1 SGHDT, CDR2 YYEEEE. This CDR3 contains 14 residues. CDR3 amino acids: CASSFRRGQETQYF. Written as DNA, the CDR3 is TGTGCCAGCAGCTTTCGAAGGGGTCAAGAGACCCAGTACTTC.